The next 24 T cell receptor beta chains were all read from a single sample in a study of long-term antiretroviral therapy in people with HIV. Investigators performed immunoSEQ version v3.0 at survey level. Assay used: immunoSEQ multiplex PCR; TCRdb lists only in-frame clones, some missing. This repertoire shows some 21,000 clones, approximately 81% found once; its top ten account for over 8%. The specimen was unsorted PBMCs, collected at the start of antiretroviral therapy. The receptors here all came from a man in his fifties with HIV.

The chain combines TRBV11-2 with TRBJ2-3; 11 bases are shared with TRBD2. Germline trimming cut 3 bases from V and 3 bases from J; bases unmatched to any gene: 2. Germline values: CDR1 SGHAT, CDR2 FQNNGV. The CDR3 sequence is 15 residues long. CDR3 amino acids: CASSLGTSGTDTQYF. The CDR3 DNA follows: TGTGCCAGCAGCTTGGGGACTAGCGGTACAGATACGCAGTATTTT.

The chain joins TRBV18 to TRBJ1-1; no definite D call. The germline CDR1 and CDR2 sequences are KGHSH and LQKENI. V was shortened by 4 bases and J by 3 bases, with 12 bases between the two germline ends. CDR3 size: 14 residues. CDR3 nucleotide sequence: TGTGCCAGCTCACGGTCTGGGGTCGACACTGAAGCTTTCTTT. This encodes CASSRSGVDTEAFF.

The chain combines TRBV4-3 with TRBJ1-1, with 9 bases aligning to TRBD1. Germline V gives CDR1 LGHNA, CDR2 YSLEER. The V segment lost 0 bases and the J segment 2 bases; nucleotides outside the gene matches: 7. There are 17 residues in the CDR3. This CDR3 reads CASSQDQGTGINTEAFF. CDR3 sequence (DNA): TGCGCCAGCAGCCAAGATCAAGGGACAGGGATTAACACTGAAGCTTTCTTT.

V usage is TRBV6-6 and J usage is TRBJ1-5; 7 bases map to TRBD1. The CDR3 consists of 13 residues. J gave up 6 bases and V 4 bases, and 3 bases lay outside the gene matches. CDR1 is MNHNY, CDR2 SVGAGI, per germline (reference sequence). The CDR3 DNA reads as TGTGCCAGCAGTTGGGACAGCCCTCAGCCCCAGCATTTT. It codes for CASSWDSPQPQHF.

The V gene is TRBV15, the J gene TRBJ2-1, with TRBD1 matching 7 bases. Trimming cost V 1 base and J 4 bases; bases outside gene matches: 4. This CDR3 region has 15 residues. CDR1 and CDR2 (germline): LNHNV, YYDKDF (reference sequence). CDR3 nucleotides: TGTGCCACCAGCAGAGGAGGACAGGAGTACAATGAGCAGTTCTTC. Protein product: CATSRGGQEYNEQFF. Supplemented by reference TRBV15 and TRBJ2-1, the full variable domain reads DAMVIQNPRYQVTQFGKPVTLSCSQTLNHNVMYWYQQKSSQAPKLLFHYYDKDFNNEADTPDNFQSRRPNTSFCFLDIRSPGLGDTAMYLCATSRGGQEYNEQFFGPGTRLTVL.

The chain uses TRBV4-3 and TRBJ2-2; 10 bases are a match to TRBD1. The germline CDR1 and CDR2 sequences are LGHNA and YSLEER. The CDR3 sequence is 15 residues long. Germline trimming cut 1 base from V and 7 bases from J; bases unmatched to any gene: 3. CDR3 amino acids: CASSQGQGAIGELFF. As DNA, the CDR3 is TGCGCCAGCAGCCAAGGACAGGGGGCGATCGGGGAGCTGTTTTTT.

The chain is built from TRBV2 and TRBJ2-7, with D hard to call. The V end lost 7 bases, the J end lost 1 base, and 8 bases lay between the germline ends. The CDR3 extends over 12 amino acids. Per germline, CDR1 SNHLY and CDR2 FYNNEI. In DNA form, the CDR3 reads TGTGCCAGCAAGACGTATTCCTACGAGCAGTACTTC. It translates to CASKTYSYEQYF. Variable domain in full (rest from reference TRBV2 and TRBJ2-7): EPEVTQTPSHQVTQMGQEVILRCVPISNHLYFYWYRQILGQKVEFLVSFYNNEISEKSEIFDDQFSVERPDGSNFTLKIRSTKLEDSAMYFCASKTYSYEQYFGPGTRLTVT.

This clone has a single count. The chain uses TRBV7-9 and TRBJ2-1, with D possibly called TRBD1 or TRBD2 (5 bases each). Between the trimmed V and J ends, which lost 2 bases and 7 bases, there was a span of 9 bases. This CDR3 spans 13 amino acids. Per the germline V gene, CDR1 is SEHNR and CDR2 is FQNEAQ (reference sequence). The DNA of the CDR3 is TGTGCCAGCAGCTTATGGGGGAATAATGAGCAGTTCTTC. Amino acid sequence: CASSLWGNNEQFF.

The V gene is TRBV19, the J gene TRBJ1-5; 7 positions agree with TRBD1. The CDR3 spans 19 residues. V was clipped by 7 bases and J by 7 bases; unmatched bases: 25. Germline assignment: CDR1 LNHDA and CDR2 SQIVND (reference sequence). The CDR3 spells CASTQRGIWGQSTEQPQHF. In nucleotides, the CDR3 is TGTGCCAGTACCCAAAGGGGTATATGGGGACAGAGTACCGAGCAGCCCCAGCATTTT.

The genes are TRBV19 and TRBJ1-1, with D perhaps matching TRBD1 (5 bases). The CDR3 is made up of 13 amino acids. Germline V gene data show CDR1 as LNHDA and CDR2 as SQIVND (reference sequence). V was cut by 3 bases and J by 5 bases, with 10 bases left in between. CDR3 in DNA: TGTGCCAGTAGTATTCGCAGGGAAACTGAAGCTTTCTTT. Translation gives CASSIRRETEAFF.

The chain uses TRBV19 and TRBJ1-2; 7 bases are a match to TRBD1. Trimming took 10 bases from V and 5 from J; bases not matched to a gene: 4. Per germline, CDR1 LNHDA and CDR2 SQIVND (reference sequence). CDR3 length equals 11 residues. The CDR3 region has the DNA TGTGCCACCCTGACAGGGTATGGCTACACCTTC. This sequence encodes CATLTGYGYTF.

The chain links TRBV28 to TRBJ2-7; D possibly corresponds to TRBD2 (5 bases). Germline V gene data show CDR1 as MDHEN and CDR2 as SYDVKM. The V end was cut by 4 bases, the J end by 2 bases, with 15 bases between. This CDR3 is 15 amino acids long. The CDR3 bases are TGTGCCAGCAGTTGGGTGAGGGAGTTTCCCTACGAGCAGTACTTC. As protein: CASSWVREFPYEQYF.

The chain is built from TRBV7-8 and TRBJ1-2; perhaps TRBD1 as D (6 bases). Trimming cost V 5 bases and J 4 bases, with 14 bases left between them. This CDR3 is built from 14 residues. Germline CDR1 and CDR2: SGHVS and FQNEAQ. The CDR3, as DNA: TGTGCCAGCAGCCCCAGACAGGTCTTCTATGGCTACACCTTC. Residues: CASSPRQVFYGYTF.

This clone showed up just a few times. The chain recombines TRBV28 with TRBJ1-1, with 7 nucleotides matching TRBD1. The V and J ends lost 5 bases and 3 bases, in that order; junction bases with no gene match: 9. The CDR3 contains 15 residues. In germline, CDR1 is MDHEN, CDR2 SYDVKM. The CDR3 DNA sequence: TGTGCCAGCAGTCGACCCGGGACAGTATACACTGAAGCTTTCTTT. It translates to CASSRPGTVYTEAFF.

The chain uses TRBV5-5 and TRBJ1-2; 11 nucleotides match TRBD1. Per the germline V gene, CDR1 is SGHKS and CDR2 is YYEKEE (reference sequence). The CDR3 has 16 amino acids. V was pared by 4 bases and J by 4 bases, with 9 bases of the junction left unmatched. The CDR3 loop reads CASSQGQGALGYGYTF. The CDR3 region has the DNA TGTGCCAGCAGCCAAGGACAGGGGGCGTTGGGCTATGGCTACACCTTC.

V gene TRBV19 combines with J gene TRBJ2-7; 7 nucleotides match TRBD1. The CDR3 consists of 14 residues. Germline CDR1 and CDR2: LNHDA and SQIVND (reference sequence). Trimming removed 6 bases from V and 2 bases from J; junction bases left unmatched: 7. CDR3 DNA: TGTGCCAGTAGCAGACAGGGCGCAGCCTACGAGCAGTACTTC. This sequence encodes CASSRQGAAYEQYF.

CDR3 DNA: TGCGCCAGCCGATACGGTGCTAGCACAGATACGCAGTATTTT. It specifies CASRYGASTDTQYF. The rearrangement joins TRBV5-1 to TRBJ2-3; no reliable D call. This CDR3 has 14 amino acids. V was cut by 7 bases and J by 0 bases, with 12 bases left in between. The germline V gene has CDR1 SGHRS and CDR2 YFSETQ. Variable domain in full (rest from reference TRBV5-1 and TRBJ2-3): KAGVTQTPRYLIKTRGQQVTLSCSPISGHRSVSWYQQTPGQGLQFLFEYFSETQRNKGNFPGRFSGRQFSNSRSEMNVSTLELGDSALYLCASRYGASTDTQYFGPGTRLTVL.

The chain is built from TRBV23-1 and TRBJ2-1, with D possibly matching TRBD2 (6 bases). TRBV23-1 is an open reading frame whose function is uncertain. The CDR3 runs 20 residues. V lost 0 bases to trimming and J lost 0 bases, with 21 bases between them. CDR3 sequence: CASSQSSLGEVRDSYNEQFF. In DNA form, the CDR3 reads TGCGCCAGCAGTCAATCGTCCCTCGGGGAGGTTCGGGACTCCTACAATGAGCAGTTCTTC.

V usage is TRBV27 and J usage is TRBJ1-3; maybe TRBD1 (5 bases). The CDR3 has 17 residues. The germline V gene encodes CDR1 MNHEY and CDR2 SMNVEV (reference sequence). Trimming removed 3 bases from V and 1 base from J, with 16 bases in between. The CDR3 nucleotides are TGTGCCAGCAGTTTTAGGCCCCCGGGGGATTCTGGAAACACCATATATTTT. Its translation: CASSFRPPGDSGNTIYF.

The genes are TRBV6-6 and TRBJ2-7; 9 bases match TRBD1. Germline CDR1 is MNHNY and CDR2 is SVGAGI (reference sequence). The CDR3 is made up of 14 amino acids. J lost 7 bases, V lost 0 bases, and 4 bases had no gene match. CDR3 in DNA: TGTGCCAGCAGTTACTCGACCGGGACAGGGGAGCAGTACTTC. The encoded protein is CASSYSTGTGEQYF.

V is TRBV5-8 and J is TRBJ1-3; D may be TRBD1 (5 bases). Deletions cut 4 bases from V and 4 bases from J, with 15 bases between. This CDR3 spans 15 amino acids. The V gene's germline CDR1 is SGHTS and CDR2 YDEGEE. Here the CDR3 reads CASSAAWGEGNTIYF. CDR3 nucleotide sequence: TGTGCCAGCAGCGCGGCTTGGGGGGAAGGAAACACCATATATTTT.

This chain links TRBV5-1 with TRBJ2-2, with 7 bases lining up with TRBD1. Germline V gene data show CDR1 as SGHRS and CDR2 as YFSETQ. The CDR3 consists of 14 residues. J was trimmed by 4 bases and V by 4 bases; bases with no gene match: 4. CDR3 residues: CASSQGGGTGELFF. The CDR3 bases are TGCGCCAGCAGCCAAGGGGGCGGCACCGGGGAGCTGTTTTTT.

The chain carries TRBV6-5 and TRBJ1-1; D unresolved. The V and J ends lost 0 bases and 0 bases respectively, with 5 bases between them. Germline loops: CDR1 MNHEY, CDR2 SVGAGI. The CDR3 has 14 amino acids. The DNA for the CDR3 is TGTGCCAGCAGTTACTCGGTGGTGAACACTGAAGCTTTCTTT. It is translated as CASSYSVVNTEAFF.

This chain connects TRBV4-3 to TRBJ2-3; 7 nucleotides align to TRBD1. Germline lookup yields CDR1 LGHNA and CDR2 YSLEER. The ends lost 3 bases at V and 10 bases at J; junction bases unmatched: 10. The CDR3 is 14 residues long. DNA of the CDR3: TGCGCCAGCAGCCACCGAATACGACAGGGCTCGCAGTATTTT. This codes for CASSHRIRQGSQYF.